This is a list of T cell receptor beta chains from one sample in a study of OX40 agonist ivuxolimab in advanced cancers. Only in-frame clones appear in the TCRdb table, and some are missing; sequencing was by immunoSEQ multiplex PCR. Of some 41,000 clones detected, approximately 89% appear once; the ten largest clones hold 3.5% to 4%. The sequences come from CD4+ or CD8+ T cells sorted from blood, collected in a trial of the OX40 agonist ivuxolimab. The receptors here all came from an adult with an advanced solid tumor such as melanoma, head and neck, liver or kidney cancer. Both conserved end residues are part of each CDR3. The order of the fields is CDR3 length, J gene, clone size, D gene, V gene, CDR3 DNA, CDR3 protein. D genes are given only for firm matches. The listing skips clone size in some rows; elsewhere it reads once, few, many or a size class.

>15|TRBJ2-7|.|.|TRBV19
TGTGCCAGTAGTACCCCGGGACATGGAGACTACGAGCAGTACTTC
CASSTPGHGDYEQYF
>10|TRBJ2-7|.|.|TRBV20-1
TGCAGTGCTACCGGACGCGAGCAGTACTTC
CSATGREQYF
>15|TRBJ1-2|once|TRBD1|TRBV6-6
TGTGCCAGCAGGCAATCCGGGACAGGGAACTATGGCTACACCTTC
CASRQSGTGNYGYTF
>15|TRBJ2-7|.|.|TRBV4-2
TGTGCCAGCAGCCAAGATCTTCTAGCTAGGTACGAGCAGTACTTC
CASSQDLLARYEQYF
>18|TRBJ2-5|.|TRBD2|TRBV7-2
TGTGCCAGCAGCTCCCGACCAAATAAACATAGCGGGCGGGAGACCCAGTACTTC
CASSSRPNKHSGRETQYF
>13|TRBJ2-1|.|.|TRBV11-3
TGTGCCAGCAGCCCAGCGGCCTACAATGAGCAGTTCTTC
CASSPAAYNEQFF
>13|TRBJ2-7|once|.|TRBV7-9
TGTGCCAGCAGCTTTTATGGGGGAAGCGAGCAGTACTTC
CASSFYGGSEQYF
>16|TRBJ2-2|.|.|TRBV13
TGTGCCAGCAGCCGTTTTCTCGGCCTGAACACCGGGGAGCTGTTTTTT
CASSRFLGLNTGELFF
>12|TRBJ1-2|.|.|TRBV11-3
TGTGCCAGCAGCTTAGATCTCTATGGCTACACCTTC
CASSLDLYGYTF
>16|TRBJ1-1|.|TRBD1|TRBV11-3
TGTGCCAGCAGCTTACACTCGACAGGGGGGAACACTGAAGCTTTCTTT
CASSLHSTGGNTEAFF
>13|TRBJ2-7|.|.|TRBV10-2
TGCGCCAGCAGAGAACTAGCTTTTAACGAGCAGTACTTC
CASRELAFNEQYF
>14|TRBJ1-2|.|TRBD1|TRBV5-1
TGCGCCAGCAGCCCTGACAGGGCCACTTATGGCTACACCTTC
CASSPDRATYGYTF
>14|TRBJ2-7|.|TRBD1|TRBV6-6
TGTGCCAGCAGGCTGACAGGGGGTACCTACGAGCAGTACTTC
CASRLTGGTYEQYF
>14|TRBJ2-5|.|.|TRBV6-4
TGTGCCAGCAGGGGCGGGCCGCGGGGAGAGACCCAGTACTTC
CASRGGPRGETQYF
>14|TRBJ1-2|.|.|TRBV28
TGTGCCAGCAGTTTAATGCGACGGAACTATGGCTACACCTTC
CASSLMRRNYGYTF
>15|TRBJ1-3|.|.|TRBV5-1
TGCGCCAGCAGTTTAACAGGACCCTCTGGAAACACCATATATTTT
CASSLTGPSGNTIYF
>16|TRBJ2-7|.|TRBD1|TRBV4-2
TGTGCCAGCAGCCAAGATCTTGGACAGGGTGAGTGGGAGCAGTACTTC
CASSQDLGQGEWEQYF
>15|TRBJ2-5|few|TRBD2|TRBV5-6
TGTGCCAGCAGTCGATTAGCGGGAGCACGGGAGACCCAGTACTTC
CASSRLAGARETQYF
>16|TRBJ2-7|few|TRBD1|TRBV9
TGTGCCAGCAGCGTAGATCAGGGGACAGGGGATTACGAGCAGTACTTC
CASSVDQGTGDYEQYF
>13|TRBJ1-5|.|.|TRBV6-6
TGTGCCAGCAGTTACGGGGGGGCTCAGCCCCAGCATTTT
CASSYGGAQPQHF
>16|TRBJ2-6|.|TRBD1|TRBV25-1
TGTGCCAGTTCACAGGGGTCTGGGGCTGGGGCCAACGTCCTGACTTTC
CASSQGSGAGANVLTF
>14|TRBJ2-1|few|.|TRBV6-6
TGTGCCAGCAGTTACGCTCCACAAACCCATGAGCAGTTCTTC
CASSYAPQTHEQFF
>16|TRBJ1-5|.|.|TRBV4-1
TGCGCCAGCAGCCAAGCTATAGGTCAGGGTAACCAGCCCCAGCATTTT
CASSQAIGQGNQPQHF
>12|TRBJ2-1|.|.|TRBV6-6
TGTGCCAGCAGTTACGGGGGCAATGAGCAGTTCTTC
CASSYGGNEQFF
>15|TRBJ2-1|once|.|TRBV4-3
TGCGCCAGCAGCCAAGTTGCGGTCAGCTCCAGCCTTCAGTTCTTC
CASSQVAVSSSLQFF
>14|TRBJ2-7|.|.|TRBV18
TGTGCCAGCTCACCTCAGCGGTTCTCCTACGAGCAGTACTTC
CASSPQRFSYEQYF
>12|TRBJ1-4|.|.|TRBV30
TGTGCCTGCGGGACCCGGGGGGGAAAACTGTTTTTT
CACGTRGGKLFF
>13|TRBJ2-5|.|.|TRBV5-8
TGTGCCAGCAGCTTGGGCCAAGGGGTGACCCAGTACTTC
CASSLGQGVTQYF
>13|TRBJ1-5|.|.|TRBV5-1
TGCGCCAGCAGCTTGGAGACGGGACAGCCCCAGCATTTT
CASSLETGQPQHF
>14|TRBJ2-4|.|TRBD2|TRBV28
TGTGCCAGCAGTTTGCGGACTAGAGAAAACATTCAGTACTTC
CASSLRTRENIQYF
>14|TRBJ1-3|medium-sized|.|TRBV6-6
TGTGCCAGCAGTTACGGACATCTCCACCCCGGCGGATATTTT
CASSYGHLHPGGYF
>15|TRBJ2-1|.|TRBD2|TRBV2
TGTGCCAGCAAAATCAAACTAGCGGCATACAATGAGCAGTTCTTC
CASKIKLAAYNEQFF
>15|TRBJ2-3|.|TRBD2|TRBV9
TGTGCCAGCAGCGGCCCTACTAGCGGCACAGATACGCAGTATTTT
CASSGPTSGTDTQYF
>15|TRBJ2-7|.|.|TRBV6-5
TGTGCCAGCAGTCGTCCCGGGACGGCTCGCTACGAGCAGTACTTC
CASSRPGTARYEQYF
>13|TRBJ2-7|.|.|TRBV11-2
TGTGCCAGCAGCTTCAGGAAGTTTTACGAGCAGTACTTC
CASSFRKFYEQYF
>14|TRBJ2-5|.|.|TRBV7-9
TGTGCCAGCAGCTTTGGACAGAGGCTAGAGACCCAGTACTTC
CASSFGQRLETQYF
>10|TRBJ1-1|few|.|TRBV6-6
TGTGCCAGCAGTTACGAACCCGCTTTCTTT
CASSYEPAFF
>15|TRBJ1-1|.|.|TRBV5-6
TGTGCCAGCAGCTCCCTAGGGGGAGGTTCCCCTGAAGCTTTCTTT
CASSSLGGGSPEAFF
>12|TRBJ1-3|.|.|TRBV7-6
TGTGCCAGCAGCTTAAGGGAAAACACCATATATTTT
CASSLRENTIYF
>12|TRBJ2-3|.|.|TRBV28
TGTGCCATCGCTGACAGCACAGATACGCAGTATTTT
CAIADSTDTQYF
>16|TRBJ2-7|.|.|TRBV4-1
TGCGCCAGCAGCCTGACGAGAGGGAGGAACTCCTACGAGCAGTACTTC
CASSLTRGRNSYEQYF
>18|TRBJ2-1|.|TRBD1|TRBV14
TGTGCCAGCAGTCAGCTGAATGTATGGGACAGGAGGTACAATGAGCAGTTCTTC
CASSQLNVWDRRYNEQFF
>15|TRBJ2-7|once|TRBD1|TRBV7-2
TGTGCCAGCAGCTTAGGTGGGACAGGGTCCTACGAGCAGTACTTC
CASSLGGTGSYEQYF
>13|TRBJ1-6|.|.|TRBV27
TGTGCCAGCAAGGACTCCTATAATTCACCCCTCCACTTT
CASKDSYNSPLHF
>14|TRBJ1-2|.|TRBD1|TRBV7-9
TGTGCCAGCAGCTTAGGAGGGGGCAGCTATGGCTACACCTTC
CASSLGGGSYGYTF
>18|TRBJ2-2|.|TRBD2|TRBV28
TGTGCCAGCAGTTCTCCGGGACTAGCGGGAGGAAGCACCGGGGAGCTGTTTTTT
CASSSPGLAGGSTGELFF
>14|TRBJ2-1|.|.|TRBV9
TGTGCCAGCAGCGTACTGTCAGGGACGAATGAGCAGTTCTTC
CASSVLSGTNEQFF
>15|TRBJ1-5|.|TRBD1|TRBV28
TGTGCCAGCACCCAGTCGACAGGGTCAAATCAGCCCCAGCATTTT
CASTQSTGSNQPQHF